The rows below give T cell receptor beta chains drawn from one sample of a study of cytomegalovirus exposure and HLA in healthy donors. Assay: immunoSEQ multiplex PCR; the TCRdb copy retains only in-frame clones and omits some. The table includes around 130,000 clones, more than 75% detected once. The sequenced sample was PBMCs. The receptors shown here come from a woman aged 25-40 years in good health and CMV-seronegative. The CDR3 runs from the conserved cysteine through the conserved F or W. D genes are given only for firm matches. Not all rows give a size; the values are once, few, many and, for expanded clones, a class.

d_gene | j_gene | v_gene | abundance | CDR3nt | CDR3aa
NA | TRBJ2-7 | TRBV10-3 | NA | TGTGCCATCAGTGAGAGACTCTACGAGCAGTACTTC | CAISERLYEQYF
TRBD1 | TRBJ2-7 | TRBV5-1 | NA | TGCGCCAGCAGCCGGGACAGGGTTGCCCTCTCCTACGAGCAGTACTTC | CASSRDRVALSYEQYF
NA | TRBJ2-7 | TRBV7-9 | NA | TGTGCCAGCAGCTTAGCGGCAACATACTACGAGCAGTACTTC | CASSLAATYYEQYF
NA | TRBJ2-3 | TRBV5-1 | NA | TGCGCCAGCAGTTCCCTGGCGGTCGCCACAGATACGCAGTATTTT | CASSSLAVATDTQYF
NA | TRBJ2-2 | TRBV15 | NA | TGTGCCACCAGCAGAGATTCAGGGGCGCGCGGCACCGGGGAGCTGTTTTTT | CATSRDSGARGTGELFF
NA | TRBJ2-4 | TRBV19 | NA | TGTGCCAGTAGTATTGGGGGCACAGCAAAAAACATTCAGTACTTC | CASSIGGTAKNIQYF
TRBD1 | TRBJ2-7 | TRBV30 | NA | TGTGCCTGGAGTGTACGAGTAGGGGGCAAGGGGCAGTACTTC | CAWSVRVGGKGQYF
NA | TRBJ2-3 | TRBV14 | NA | TGTGCCAGCAGCCAAGATCTCGGAGATACGCAGTATTTT | CASSQDLGDTQYF
NA | TRBJ2-7 | TRBV15 | NA | TGTGCCACCAGCAGAGATCCAGGCACCTACGAGCAGTACTTC | CATSRDPGTYEQYF
TRBD2 | TRBJ2-7 | TRBV7-3 | NA | TGTGCCAGCAGCTTAACTAGCGGGGTCGCCTACGAGCAGTACTTC | CASSLTSGVAYEQYF
NA | TRBJ2-7 | TRBV10-3 | NA | TGTGCCATCAGTGAGTCTAGGGGGACACAGTACTTC | CAISESRGTQYF
TRBD1 | TRBJ2-7 | TRBV27 | NA | TGTGCCAGCAGTTTAATTGGGGGGACAGGGGGCGAGCAGTACTTC | CASSLIGGTGGEQYF
TRBD2 | TRBJ2-7 | TRBV27 | once | TGTGCCAGCAGGGTTTTAGCGGGGGACCGCCACGAGCAGTACTTC | CASRVLAGDRHEQYF
NA | TRBJ1-3 | TRBV6-6 | many | TGTGCCAGCAGCGCCAACGGGGTTCCTGGAAACACCATATATTTT | CASSANGVPGNTIYF
NA | TRBJ2-3 | TRBV30 | NA | TGTGCCTGGCAGGGCACAGATACGCAGTATTTT | CAWQGTDTQYF
NA | TRBJ2-3 | TRBV7-2 | NA | TGTGCCAGCAGCTTAGATCAGGGGCTAGCGCAGTATTTT | CASSLDQGLAQYF
TRBD2 | TRBJ2-1 | TRBV6-1 | NA | TGTGCCAGCAGTTTTGAGCGGGGTCGGTTTGAGCAGTTCTTC | CASSFERGRFEQFF
TRBD1 | TRBJ2-7 | TRBV9 | NA | TGTGCCAGCAGCGTAGAGGGGACAGGGGTCTACGAGCAGTACTTC | CASSVEGTGVYEQYF
NA | TRBJ2-7 | TRBV5-1 | NA | TGCGCCAGCAGCTTGAAAACAGGGATTTCCTACGAGCAGTACTTC | CASSLKTGISYEQYF
NA | TRBJ2-3 | TRBV9 | NA | TGTGCCAGCAACAGGGCTCCGGGAGATACGCAGTATTTT | CASNRAPGDTQYF
NA | TRBJ2-7 | TRBV27 | NA | TGTGCCAGCAGTTTAGGGGGCCAATACGAGCAGTACTTC | CASSLGGQYEQYF
TRBD2 | TRBJ2-1 | TRBV2 | few | TGTGCCAGCAGGGTGGGACTAGCGGGGGGACATGAGCAGTTCTTC | CASRVGLAGGHEQFF
NA | TRBJ2-5 | TRBV7-2 | NA | TGTGCCAGCAGCTTGAGTTACCAAGAGACCCAGTACTTC | CASSLSYQETQYF
TRBD2 | TRBJ2-1 | TRBV13 | NA | TGTGCCAGCAGTACCGGACTAGCGGGGGGGCCGTACAATGAGCAGTTCTTC | CASSTGLAGGPYNEQFF
TRBD2 | TRBJ2-5 | TRBV9 | few | TGTGCCAGCAGCCCGCGGGGAGCGGGGGGCCAAGAGACCCAGTACTTC | CASSPRGAGGQETQYF
NA | TRBJ2-3 | TRBV18 | few | TGTGCCAGCTCACCATCGAGAACAGCTACCCGGGATACGCAGTATTTT | CASSPSRTATRDTQYF